Detailed here is one T cell receptor (beta chain). The CDR3 is 14 amino acids. The germline V gene has CDR1 SGHRS and CDR2 YFSETQ. The ends lost 2 bases at V and 6 bases at J; junction bases unmatched: 3. Authors' data handling: Estimation of nucleated cell counts was performed using reference gene primer amplification. Repertoires were generated with immunoSEQ multiplex PCR, while TCRdb's copy carries only in-frame clones and drops some. V and J calls and clone size come straight from that table; D and trimming were deduced from the DNA. This table has about 210,000 clones, approximately 86% appearing once. The data derive from a study of blood T cell repertoires in COVID-19. About the study: Sites across the United States, Italy and Spain contributed samples from acute and convalescent COVID-19. The cDNA or gDNA used as material had been derived from T cells, B-cell-depleted T cells, or PBMCs.

The receptor comes from a man aged 40-49 years with acute or convalescent COVID-19. V is TRBV5-1 and J is TRBJ1-4, with TRBD1 matching 8 bases. The sample taken for sequencing was peripheral blood. CDR3 nucleotides: TGCGCCAGCAGCTTTGGACAGGGCTATGAAAAACTGTTTTTT. It specifies CASSFGQGYEKLFF.